This T cell receptor beta chain was identified in a study of T cell repertoires in cytomegalovirus infection. Study-level information: Recently described HLA-C-restricted plus well-studied HLA-B-restricted CMV epitopes were used. CMV infection plus the matching HLA type was flagged by public TCR beta signatures. Study findings and constraints: HLA-C-restricted CMV-specific TCR beta clonotypes were dominant in the ex vivo response. CMV carriers with the relevant HLA were identified by cumulative public TCR beta family frequency.

TCRdb ran MiXCR on the reads and lists one entry per CDR3 protein. The sample lists approximately 910,000 distinct CDR3 sequences; around 30% were seen once. This clonotype was seen at least ten times. Its antigen is currently unknown. This sequence originates from a human donor in good health (CMV status not recorded). Some clones in this sample may be carry-over from other donors' samples. Sample: cultured CD8+ T cells from PBMCs, taken from culture after CMV antigen stimulation.

The CDR3 loop is CASSHSPGQEQFF. In nucleotides, the CDR3 is TGTGCCAGCAGCCATTCGCCGGGACAGGAGCAGTTCTTC. This chain connects TRBV4-2 to TRBJ2-1; 7 positions agree with TRBD1. Per the germline V gene, CDR1 is LGHNA and CDR2 is YNFKEQ. V was clipped by 3 bases and J by 10 bases; unmatched bases: 6. This CDR3 is 13 amino acids long.